This is a list of T cell receptor beta chains from one sample in a study of blood T cell repertoires in COVID-19. Some clones are missing from TCRdb's copy, which holds only in-frame ones; the method was immunoSEQ multiplex PCR. The table records around 100,000 clones, just under 90% of them present only once. Material: peripheral blood. All receptors derive from a human donor in a cohort sampled during active COVID-19. The conserved cysteine and the conserved F or W are not part of the CDR3 here.

v_call | cdr3_aa
TRBV3-1/TRBV3-2 | ASSQGRAAFEQY
TRBV5-4 | ASSRQGDNSPLH
TRBV2 | ASRDSMNTEAF
TRBV6-6 | ATRGPYEQY
TRBV3-1/TRBV3-2 | ASSPTAGAKNIQY
TRBV18 | ASSQGQVEFSPLH
TRBV10-3 | AISGGLGETQY
TRBV12-3/TRBV12-4 | ASYDRGNEQF
TRBV4-1 | ASSQSGTGSYEQY
TRBV7-6 | ASSLAGASYNSPLH
TRBV7-3 | ASSLEGSTDTQY
TRBV7-8 | ASSWGSENEKLF
TRBV7-6 | ASSPGLAGGGSYNEQF
TRBV6-5 | ASSYRQGANIQY
TRBV4-1 | ASSPGGRGTDTQY
TRBV23-1 | ALDRDYGYT
TRBV6-2/TRBV6-3 | ASSKGGRAKNIQY
TRBV5-1 | ASSLDRGLEETQY
TRBV7-2 | ASSLWGGALNTEAF
TRBV7-2 | ASSLGISGDLEY
TRBV11-3 | ASSLGRGRNEQF
TRBV7-6 | ASSLMVQGEDTQY
TRBV7-3 | ASSFLSGTGDNEQF
TRBV6-2/TRBV6-3 | ASSPGRTSASTDTQY
TRBV5-1 | ASSGEQAHGYT
TRBV11-2 | ASSLGRGGGYT
TRBV3-1/TRBV3-2 | ASSPLLFGSSPYEQY
TRBV6-5 | ASSPTGLVETQY
TRBV7-3 | ASSFQGGSPLH
TRBV7-9 | ASSLEVYSGELF
TRBV6-2/TRBV6-3 | ASSERQGANTGELF
TRBV18 | ASSPYDRSVWNEKLF
TRBV13 | ASSFRGTYNEQF
TRBV19 | ASYRTDVRGYT
TRBV6-1 | ASSEGLLAQQY
TRBV30 | AWSIGGVPFT
TRBV6-5 | ASSLAGSSYNEQF
TRBV7-2 | ASSLTSSDIQY
TRBV11-2 | ASSLETGRYEQY
TRBV5-5 | ASQREAGQPQH
TRBV6-6 | ASSTGKDTEAF
TRBV2 | ASRGIDRDISNEQF
TRBV7-3 | ASSLTDSSSYNEQF
TRBV18 | ASSPTSDRGLGEQY
TRBV10-3 | AISALAGAGANVLT
TRBV18 | ASSPGLAGGPDTQY
TRBV5-4 | ASSSPDREAKNIQY
TRBV6-2/TRBV6-3 | ASSYATGGSGANVLT
TRBV4-3 | ASSQGLAEQETQY
TRBV7-2 | ASSLGTSGRLGQF
TRBV7-2 | ASSPLGLAGAKNIQY
TRBV7-9 | ASSLTGTGGGYT